The 32 T cell receptor beta chains below come from one sample, sequenced in a study of CD8+ T cells in alopecia areata. Sequencing relied on a cDNA template that was reverse transcribed from extracted RNA. Clones were read by immunoSEQ multiplex PCR, and TCRdb kept only the in-frame ones, dropping some. Among around 15,000 clones listed, roughly 60% were seen once. Individuals with alopecia areata gave both lesional scalp punch biopsies and peripheral blood for collection. The sequenced material came from skin. These receptor sequences come from a human donor with alopecia areata.

The rearrangement uses TRBV6-1 and TRBJ2-2; 7 nucleotides line up with TRBD2. V lost 7 bases, J lost 2 bases, and 13 bases stayed unmatched. The CDR3 length is 17 residues. Germline lookup yields CDR1 MNHNS and CDR2 SASEGT. The CDR3 protein is CASNEGAGLPNTGELFF. The CDR3 DNA sequence: TGTGCCAGCAATGAGGGAGCGGGGCTCCCTAACACCGGGGAGCTGTTTTTT.

Turning to this clone: This same CDR3 is encoded by further DNA sequences in the sample. V gene TRBV4-1 combines with J gene TRBJ2-1; D could derive from TRBD1 or TRBD2 (6 bases each). This CDR3 has 20 residues. The germline V gene has CDR1 MGHRA and CDR2 YSYEKL. V was trimmed by 0 bases and J by 8 bases, leaving 29 bases between them. The CDR3 bases are TGCGCCAGCAGCCAAGATGGGGGCCTGACTAGGGTCCTATCGTCGGATGAGCAGTTCTTC. Its translation is CASSQDGGLTRVLSSDEQFF.

The chain is built from TRBV19 and TRBJ2-7; 9 bases are a match to TRBD1. Looked up from germline, CDR1 is LNHDA and CDR2 is SQIVND (reference sequence). The CDR3 sequence is 14 residues long. Unmatched junction bases numbered 8, after V lost 7 bases and J lost 4 bases. CDR3 in amino acids: CASTPGQGIYEQYF. The CDR3 DNA reads as TGTGCCAGTACCCCGGGACAGGGTATTTACGAGCAGTACTTC. The full variable domain, with the rest looked up from reference TRBV19 and TRBJ2-7, is DGGITQSPKYLFRKEGQNVTLSCEQNLNHDAMYWYRQDPGQGLRLIYYSQIVNDFQKGDIAEGYSVSREKKESFPLTVTSAQKNPTAFYLCASTPGQGIYEQYFGPGTRLTVT.

The chain has TRBV19 and TRBJ2-1, with D possibly TRBD2 on 6 matching bases. Trimming took off 3 bases at V and 9 bases at J, with 12 bases between the two ends. Germline V gene data show CDR1 as LNHDA and CDR2 as SQIVND (reference sequence). The CDR3 runs to 13 residues. The CDR3 region is CASSIRLAFEQFF. In DNA form, the CDR3 reads TGTGCCAGTAGTATTCGGCTAGCGTTTGAGCAGTTCTTC.

The V call is TRBV5-1, the J call TRBJ1-6; 8 bases are a match to TRBD1. CDR1 and CDR2 from the germline V gene are SGHRS and YFSETQ. The CDR3 length is 18 residues. With V trimmed by 4 bases and J by 0 bases, 9 bases remained unmatched. CDR3 bases: TGCGCCAGCAGCACCCGGACAGGGCTAAGCTCCTATAATTCACCCCTCCACTTT. This translates into CASSTRTGLSSYNSPLHF.

The chain couples TRBV10-3 to TRBJ2-3; 8 bases fit TRBD1. CDR3 length: 16 residues. The ends lost 3 bases at V and 2 bases at J; junction bases unmatched: 7. Looked up from germline, CDR1 is ENHRY and CDR2 is SYGVKD. CDR3 sequence: CAISDRAGGYTDTQYF. The CDR3 region has the DNA TGTGCCATCAGTGATCGTGCAGGGGGCTACACAGATACGCAGTATTTT.

The chain has TRBV7-2 and TRBJ2-1; the match to TRBD2 covers 8 bases. The V segment lost 4 bases and the J segment 4 bases; nucleotides outside the gene matches: 6. This CDR3 spans 15 amino acids. Germline V gene data show CDR1 as SGHTA and CDR2 as FQGNSA. The CDR3 nucleotides are TGTGCCAGCAGCTCAGGACTAGCCCCATACAATGAGCAGTTCTTC. Its translation: CASSSGLAPYNEQFF.

The chain links TRBV2 to TRBJ2-7, with D tentatively TRBD1 or TRBD2 (6 bases each). V dropped 8 bases and J dropped 2 bases, with 13 bases sitting between them. The CDR3 totals 13 residues. From germline, CDR1 is SNHLY and CDR2 FYNNEI. The CDR3 loop is CASEGGTTYEQYF. In DNA form, the CDR3 reads TGTGCCAGCGAGGGGGGAACTACCTACGAGCAGTACTTC.

The gene calls are TRBV5-1 and TRBJ2-7, with 7 nucleotides matching TRBD2. The CDR3 totals 16 residues. Germline V lookup: CDR1 SGHRS, CDR2 YFSETQ. The trim removed 1 base at V and 1 base at J, leaving 8 bases unmatched. The CDR3 nucleotides are TGCGCCAGCAGCTTGTCCCCGGGACTAAAATCCTACGAGCAGTACTTC. This codes for CASSLSPGLKSYEQYF.

The gene calls are TRBV5-1 and TRBJ1-5; a possible D gene is TRBD1 (5 bases). The ends were cut back, 0 bases at V and 7 bases at J, with 5 bases in the middle. Looked up from germline, CDR1 is SGHRS and CDR2 is YFSETQ. This CDR3 spans 12 amino acids. As DNA, the CDR3 is TGCGCCAGCAGCTTGGCAGGGCAGCCCCAGCATTTT. Translation gives CASSLAGQPQHF.

A single count supports this clone. The CDR3 loop is CASSYNTYNEQFF. The CDR3 nucleotides read TGTGCCAGCAGTTACAATACTTACAATGAGCAGTTCTTC. This chain joins TRBV6-5 and TRBJ2-1; no firm D call. Germline V CDR1 and CDR2: MNHEY, SVGAGI. V was trimmed by 2 bases and J by 4 bases, leaving 6 bases between them. There are 13 residues in the CDR3.

This chain links TRBV2 with TRBJ1-5; D may be TRBD1 (5 bases). In germline, CDR1 is SNHLY, CDR2 FYNNEI. This CDR3 contains 14 residues. Trimming took off 7 bases at V and 9 bases at J, with 19 bases between the two ends. In DNA, the CDR3 is TGTGCCAGCAAATTGGAAGGGGCCTATCGGCCCCAGCATTTT. Translating gives CASKLEGAYRPQHF.

This chain joins TRBV10-3 and TRBJ2-1, with TRBD2 identical over 11 bases. V shed 0 bases and J 0 bases; nucleotides not matched to a gene: 7. There are 19 residues in the CDR3. Germline CDR1 and CDR2: ENHRY and SYGVKD. The CDR3 spells CAISESAGLAESSYNEQFF. In DNA form, the CDR3 reads TGTGCCATCAGTGAGTCTGCGGGACTAGCGGAGAGCTCCTACAATGAGCAGTTCTTC.

The chain uses TRBV6-5 and TRBJ2-1; TRBD2 aligns across 8 bases. Looked up from germline, CDR1 is MNHEY and CDR2 is SVGAGI. The trim removed 5 bases at V and 3 bases at J, leaving 6 bases unmatched. The CDR3 is 15 amino acids. CDR3 residues: CASSRTSGDYNEQFF. The DNA of the CDR3 is TGTGCCAGCAGTCGAACTAGCGGAGACTACAATGAGCAGTTCTTC.

The gene calls are TRBV7-6 and TRBJ2-3; D is perhaps TRBD1 (6 bases). The germline V gene encodes CDR1 SGHVS and CDR2 FNYEAQ. This CDR3 spans 15 amino acids. Trimming removed 4 bases at V and 3 bases at J, with 14 bases between. CDR3 sequence: CASSSSDRSTDTQYF. Written as DNA, the CDR3 is TGTGCCAGCAGCTCCTCCGACAGGTCGACAGATACGCAGTATTTT.

The V call is TRBV10-3, the J call TRBJ1-5; D is unresolved. The CDR3 spans 20 residues. From germline, CDR1 is ENHRY and CDR2 SYGVKD. Trimming pared 0 bases from V and 5 bases from J, leaving 26 bases between. CDR3 sequence: CAISESTWVGRRVGYQPQHF. The DNA of the CDR3 is TGTGCCATCAGTGAGTCGACTTGGGTTGGCAGGAGGGTAGGGTATCAGCCCCAGCATTTT.

By share, this clone ranks as medium-sized. The rearrangement joins TRBV10-3 to TRBJ1-2; D gene ambiguous. Germline lookup yields CDR1 ENHRY and CDR2 SYGVKD. Trimming left V 3 bases short and J 8 bases short, with 10 bases between. The CDR3 is 12 residues long. In DNA, the CDR3 is TGTGCCATCAGTGATGAGGGTGCGGGCTACACCTTC. Its protein product is CAISDEGAGYTF.

The CDR3 loop reads CAISEPLGGGSGANVLTF. In DNA, the CDR3 is TGTGCCATCAGTGAGCCCTTGGGCGGAGGCTCTGGGGCCAACGTCCTGACTTTC. The J gene is TRBJ2-6, the V gene TRBV10-3, with D maybe TRBD2 (5 bases). The CDR3 runs 18 residues. Germline V gene lookup returns CDR1 ENHRY and CDR2 SYGVKD. Trimming pared 2 bases from V and 0 bases from J, leaving 14 bases between.

This clone was picked up a small number of times. This chain uses TRBV7-3 with TRBJ2-1; D uncertain. The CDR3 has 13 amino acids. V lost 4 bases to trimming and J lost 10 bases, with 14 bases between them. CDR1 is SGHTA and CDR2 is FQGTGA in the germline V gene. Here the CDR3 reads CASSSPPRSEQFF. In DNA form, the CDR3 reads TGTGCCAGCAGCTCCCCCCCGAGGAGCGAGCAGTTCTTC.

The V call is TRBV4-1, the J call TRBJ1-1; D gene uncertain. The CDR3 loop spans 14 amino acids. Looked up from germline, CDR1 is MGHRA and CDR2 is YSYEKL. Trimming took 8 bases from V and 3 from J, leaving 16 bases between them. DNA for the CDR3: TGCGCCAGCTCAGGAATCCTAACTTACACTGAAGCTTTCTTT. Amino acid sequence: CASSGILTYTEAFF.

This chain uses TRBV7-3 with TRBJ1-2; TRBD1 aligns across 7 bases. Germline V gives CDR1 SGHTA, CDR2 FQGTGA. The V and J ends lost 5 bases and 3 bases, in that order; junction bases with no gene match: 9. The CDR3 spans 15 residues. The CDR3 region is CASSTTGRSDYGYTF. The CDR3 coding sequence is TGTGCCAGCAGCACGACAGGGAGATCGGACTATGGCTACACCTTC.

This clone occurred a few times. V is TRBV5-1 and J is TRBJ2-7; a possible D gene is TRBD1 (6 bases). Trimming removed 2 bases from V and 0 bases from J, with 24 bases in between. CDR3 length: 19 amino acids. The germline V gene encodes CDR1 SGHRS and CDR2 YFSETQ. DNA for the CDR3: TGCGCCAGCAGCTTTGTGGGTCCGGGACACTCCGTCCTCTCCTACGAGCAGTACTTC. It codes for CASSFVGPGHSVLSYEQYF.

The gene calls are TRBV7-9 and TRBJ2-7; 11 nucleotides match TRBD1. CDR1 and CDR2 from the germline V gene are SEHNR and FQNEAQ (reference sequence). The junction had 12 bases not matched to a gene; V was cut back by 5 bases and J by 6 bases. The CDR3 totals 16 residues. CDR3 in amino acids: CASSPVVGQGASEQYF. In DNA form, the CDR3 reads TGTGCCAGCAGCCCGGTAGTCGGACAGGGGGCGTCCGAGCAGTACTTC.

The rearrangement joins TRBV5-4 to TRBJ2-2; unclear D gene. The V and J ends lost 6 bases and 7 bases respectively, with 10 bases between them. The CDR3 consists of 12 residues. Looked up from germline, CDR1 is SGHNT and CDR2 is YYREEE (reference sequence). The CDR3 DNA sequence: TGTGCCAGCACCCCGGGTGGCGGGGAGCTGTTTTTT. Translation: CASTPGGGELFF.

The chain couples TRBV6-5 to TRBJ1-2; D gene unclear. Looked up from germline, CDR1 is MNHEY and CDR2 is SVGAGI. Trimming removed 5 bases at V and 2 bases at J, with 9 bases between. The CDR3 spans 13 residues. DNA of the CDR3: TGTGCCAGCAGTGTCCCTGGAAACTATGGCTACACCTTC. It specifies CASSVPGNYGYTF.

For the CDR3, the DNA is TGTGCCAGTAGTATAGCGGGAGAAGAGACCCAGTACTTC. Encoded protein: CASSIAGEETQYF. The chain joins TRBV19 to TRBJ2-5, with D perhaps matching TRBD2 (6 bases). This CDR3 is 13 amino acids long. Germline V gene sequence: CDR1 LNHDA, CDR2 SQIVND (reference sequence). V lost 1 base to trimming and J lost 3 bases, with 6 bases between them.

This clone was observed a handful of times. V gene TRBV4-2 combines with J gene TRBJ2-3, with D tentatively TRBD2 (7 bases). Germline loops: CDR1 LGHNA, CDR2 YNFKEQ. The V end was cut by 5 bases, the J end by 5 bases, with 14 bases between. The CDR3 extends over 14 amino acids. CDR3 nucleotides: TGTGCCAGCAGCAGGGGGGGGCCGGGAGATACGCAGTATTTT. It yields the protein CASSRGGPGDTQYF.

The genes are TRBV20-1 and TRBJ2-1; D unresolved. Germline loops: CDR1 DFQATT, CDR2 SNEGSKA (reference sequence). The CDR3 extends over 11 amino acids. Trimming stripped 4 bases from V and 12 bases from J, with 13 bases between. CDR3 nucleotide sequence: TGCAGTGCTATGTCCGCCGCAGGGCAGTTCTTC. Its protein is CSAMSAAGQFF.

The rearrangement uses TRBV28 and TRBJ2-3; the match to TRBD2 covers 7 bases. Germline V lookup: CDR1 MDHEN, CDR2 SYDVKM. With V trimmed by 8 bases and J by 1 base, 9 bases remained unmatched. This CDR3 is built from 15 residues. CDR3 region: CASGIAGLGTDTQYF. The CDR3 nucleotides are TGTGCCAGCGGTATAGCGGGTTTGGGCACAGATACGCAGTATTTT.

A few counts support this clone. This chain connects TRBV7-2 to TRBJ1-1; D is uncertain. Trimming shortened V by 0 bases and J by 0 bases, and 5 bases separated the two germline ends. The CDR3 consists of 14 residues. Per germline, CDR1 SGHTA and CDR2 FQGNSA. The CDR3 is CASSLALLNTEAFF. The CDR3 DNA is TGTGCCAGCAGCTTAGCGTTATTGAACACTGAAGCTTTCTTT.

The V gene is TRBV25-1, the J gene TRBJ1-4; TRBD1 matches at 8 bases. The CDR3 has 15 amino acids. Germline trimming cut 5 bases from V and 7 bases from J; bases unmatched to any gene: 9. Germline CDR1 is MGHDK and CDR2 is SYGVNS. CDR3 in DNA: TGTGCCAGCAGTCCCACAGGGGGTGTTATTGAAAAACTGTTTTTT. This sequence encodes CASSPTGGVIEKLFF.

About this clone itself: One end of the junction is discordant with germline, which a read error may explain. The gene calls are TRBV29-1 and TRBJ2-7; 9 nucleotides align to TRBD2. CDR3 length: 15 amino acids. The germline gives CDR1 SQVTM, CDR2 ANQGSEA. The CDR3 loop is CSAEFGGRASYEQYF. CDR3 nucleotides: TGCAGCGCTGAATTCGGCGGGAGGGCCTCCTACGAGCAGTACTTC.